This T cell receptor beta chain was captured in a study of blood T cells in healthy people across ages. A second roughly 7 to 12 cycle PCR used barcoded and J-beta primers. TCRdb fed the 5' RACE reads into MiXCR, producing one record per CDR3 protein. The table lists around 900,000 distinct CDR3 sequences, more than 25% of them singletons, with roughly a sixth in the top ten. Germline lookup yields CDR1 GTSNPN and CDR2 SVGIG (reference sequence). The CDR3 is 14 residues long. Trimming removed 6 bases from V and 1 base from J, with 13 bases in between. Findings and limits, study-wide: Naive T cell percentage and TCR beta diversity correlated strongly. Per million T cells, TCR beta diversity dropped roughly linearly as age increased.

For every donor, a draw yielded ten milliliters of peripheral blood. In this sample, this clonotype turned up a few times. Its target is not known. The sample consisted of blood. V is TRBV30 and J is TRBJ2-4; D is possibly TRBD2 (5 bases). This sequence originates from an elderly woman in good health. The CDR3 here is CACSPPGAKNIQYF. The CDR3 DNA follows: TGTGCCTGTTCCCCCCCGGGGGCCAAAAACATTCAGTACTTC.